This T cell receptor (beta chain) was identified in a study of blood T cell dynamics during melanoma immunotherapy. The time point denotes: pre-treatment baseline. Prior systemic cancer therapy, immunosuppressant use and other active malignancies excluded patients. TCRdb's table, derived via immunoSEQ multiplex PCR, lists solely in-frame clones and lacks some. The profile covers about 12,000 clones, with approximately 84% appearing a single time and around 9.5% taken by the ten largest. The CDR3 spans 16 residues. Germline values: CDR1 SNHLY, CDR2 FYNNEI. Deletions cut 7 bases from V and 7 bases from J, with 22 bases between.

The material sequenced was blood, taken from a patient treated with checkpoint blockade. The sequence was obtained from a human donor with melanoma. This chain links TRBV2 with TRBJ1-4; no clear D. CDR3 nucleotides: TGTGCCAGCACCCAACTCGTACGTAGTATAGCTGAAAAACTGTTTTTT. It encodes CASTQLVRSIAEKLFF.